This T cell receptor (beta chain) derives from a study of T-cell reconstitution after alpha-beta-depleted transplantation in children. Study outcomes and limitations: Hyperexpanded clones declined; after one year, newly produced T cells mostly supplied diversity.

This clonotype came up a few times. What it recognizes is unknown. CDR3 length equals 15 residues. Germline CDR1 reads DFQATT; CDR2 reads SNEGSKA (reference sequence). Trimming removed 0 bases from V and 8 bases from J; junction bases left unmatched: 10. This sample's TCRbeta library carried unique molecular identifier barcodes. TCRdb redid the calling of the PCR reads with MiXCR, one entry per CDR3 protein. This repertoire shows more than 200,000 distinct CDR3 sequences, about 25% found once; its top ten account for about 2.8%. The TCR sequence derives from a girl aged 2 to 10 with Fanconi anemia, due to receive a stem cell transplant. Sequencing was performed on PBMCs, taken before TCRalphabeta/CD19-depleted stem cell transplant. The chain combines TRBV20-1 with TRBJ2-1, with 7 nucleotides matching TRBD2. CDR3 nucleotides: TGCAGTGCTAGAGATCTGGCGGGGGAACTTGATGAGCAGTTCTTC. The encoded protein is CSARDLAGELDEQFF.